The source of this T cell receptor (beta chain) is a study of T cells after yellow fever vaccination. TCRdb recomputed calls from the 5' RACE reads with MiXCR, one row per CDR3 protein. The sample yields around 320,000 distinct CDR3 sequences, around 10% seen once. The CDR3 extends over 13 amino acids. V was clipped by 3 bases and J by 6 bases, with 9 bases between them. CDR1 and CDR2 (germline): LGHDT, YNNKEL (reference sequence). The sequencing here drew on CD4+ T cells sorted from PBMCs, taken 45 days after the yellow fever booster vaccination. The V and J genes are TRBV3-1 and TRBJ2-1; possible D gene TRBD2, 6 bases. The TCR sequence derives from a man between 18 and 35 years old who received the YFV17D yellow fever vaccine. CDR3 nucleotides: TGTGCCAGCAGCCAGAGGGACTTCAATGAGCAGTTCTTC. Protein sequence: CASSQRDFNEQFF.